The 14 T cell receptor beta chains reported below all come from one sample, sequenced in a study of blood T cell repertoires in COVID-19. The method was immunoSEQ multiplex PCR; TCRdb's version includes in-frame clones alone and lacks a portion of them. In the table there are 150,000 to 200,000 clones, around nine tenths of which are singletons. Sequencing was performed on peripheral blood. The receptors originated from a man in his 70s with acute or convalescent COVID-19.

Only a few counts were recorded for this clone. The chain is built from TRBV6-5 and TRBJ2-5, with 13 nucleotides matching TRBD2. Germline V gene lookup returns CDR1 MNHEY and CDR2 SVGAGI. V lost 2 bases and J lost 5; bases outside the gene matches: 5. The CDR3 consists of 16 residues. CDR3 nucleotides: TGTGCCAGCAGTTACACTAGCGGGAGGGCCTGGGAGACCCAGTACTTC. Translation: CASSYTSGRAWETQYF.

In DNA form, the CDR3 reads TGCGCCAGCAGCCAAGTTAAGGACAGGGGGGGTGAAAAACTGTTTTTT. This gives the protein CASSQVKDRGGEKLFF. The rearrangement uses TRBV4-1 and TRBJ1-4; TRBD1 agrees at 10 bases. The V segment lost 1 base and the J segment 7 bases; nucleotides outside the gene matches: 6. Germline CDR1 reads MGHRA; CDR2 reads YSYEKL. The CDR3 is 16 residues long.

The gene calls are TRBV3-1 (or the pseudogene TRBV3-2) and TRBJ2-6, with unresolved D. The CDR3 runs to 15 residues. V lost 3 bases and J lost 1, with 7 bases in between. CDR1 and CDR2 from the germline V gene are LGHDT and YNNKEL (reference sequence). The CDR3 protein is CASSHRVSGANVLTF. In nucleotides, the CDR3 is TGTGCCAGCAGCCACCGAGTGTCTGGGGCCAACGTCCTGACTTTC.

Written as DNA, the CDR3 is TGCAGCGCGGCCCTAGAGTTTGGTGAGACCCAGTACTTC. Encoded protein: CSAALEFGETQYF. V gene TRBV29-1 combines with J gene TRBJ2-5; D call uncertain. This CDR3 has 13 residues. V was shortened by 7 bases and J by 5 bases, with 17 bases between the two germline ends. In germline, CDR1 is SQVTM, CDR2 ANQGSEA. Supplemented by reference TRBV29-1 and TRBJ2-5, the full variable domain reads SAVISQKPSRDICQRGTSLTIQCQVDSQVTMMFWYRQQPGQSLTLIATANQGSEATYESGFVIDKFPISRPNLTFSTLTVSNMSPEDSSIYLCSAALEFGETQYFGPGTRLLVL.

The chain joins TRBV30 to TRBJ2-5; 8 nucleotides line up with TRBD1. This CDR3 is built from 14 residues. Germline lookup yields CDR1 GTSNPN and CDR2 SVGIG (reference sequence). Trimming at V came to 2 bases and at J to 5 bases, leaving 7 bases not matched to a gene. CDR3 in DNA: TGTGCCTGGAGTTTTGGACAGGGAAGTGAGACCCAGTACTTC. As protein: CAWSFGQGSETQYF. Full variable domain (missing parts from reference TRBV30 and TRBJ2-5): SQTIHQWPATLVQPVGSPLSLECTVEGTSNPNLYWYRQAAGRGLQLLFYSVGIGQISSEVPQNLSASRPQDRQFILSSKKLLLSDSGFYLCAWSFGQGSETQYFGPGTRLLVL.

The genes are TRBV24-1 and TRBJ2-5; D might be TRBD1 (5 bases). CDR1 KGHDR and CDR2 SFDVKD come from the germline V gene. Trimming removed 9 bases from V and 5 bases from J, with 12 bases in between. The CDR3 is made up of 12 amino acids. The CDR3 protein is CATSSQGETQYF. CDR3 DNA sequence: TGTGCCACCTCGTCTCAGGGTGAGACCCAGTACTTC.

In its sample, this clone was seen once. The chain carries TRBV11-2 and TRBJ1-2; D possibly corresponds to TRBD1 (6 bases). The CDR3 is 14 residues long. V was pared by 5 bases and J by 3 bases, with 13 bases between. Looked up from germline, CDR1 is SGHAT and CDR2 is FQNNGV. In nucleotides, the CDR3 is TGTGCCAGCAGCCCCTCAGGGGTTGACTATGGCTACACCTTC. Residues: CASSPSGVDYGYTF.

The chain has TRBV5-1 and TRBJ2-3; tentatively, D is TRBD2 (5 bases). Germline CDR1 reads SGHRS; CDR2 reads YFSETQ. This CDR3 is 15 amino acids long. Trimming shortened V by 6 bases and J by 0 bases, and 14 bases separated the two germline ends. CDR3 sequence reads: CASMGALTSTDTQYF. The DNA for the CDR3 is TGCGCCAGCATGGGAGCGCTCACCAGCACAGATACGCAGTATTTT.

The J gene is TRBJ1-5, the V gene TRBV5-8; 7 positions match TRBD1. V lost 2 bases to trimming and J lost 0 bases; unmatched junction nucleotides: 5. Germline V gene lookup returns CDR1 SGHTS and CDR2 YDEGEE. This CDR3 is 16 amino acids long. CDR3 sequence: CASSLGQDHSNQPQHF. The CDR3 DNA follows: TGTGCCAGCAGCTTAGGACAGGACCATAGCAATCAGCCCCAGCATTTT.

V is TRBV7-6 and J is TRBJ1-1; D uncertain. V was clipped by 3 bases and J by 1 base, with 12 bases between them. Germline V gives CDR1 SGHVS, CDR2 FNYEAQ. The CDR3 is 15 residues long. In DNA form, the CDR3 reads TGTGCCAGCAGCTTCGACCGAGCAGGGAACACTGAAGCTTTCTTT. Translating gives CASSFDRAGNTEAFF.

This clone is a singleton in its sample. The genes are TRBV5-4 and TRBJ2-3, with 8 positions matching TRBD1. V was clipped by 5 bases and J by 6 bases; unmatched bases: 14. CDR1 and CDR2 (germline): SGHNT, YYREEE (reference sequence). This CDR3 contains 16 residues. The CDR3 here is CASREDRAISTDTQYF. The CDR3 DNA reads as TGTGCCAGCAGGGAGGACAGGGCGATTAGTACGGATACGCAGTATTTT.

CDR3 amino acids: CASSRGTDTGSGELFF. The CDR3 DNA follows: TGTGCCAGCAGCCGCGGGACGGACACAGGATCCGGGGAGCTGTTTTTT. V and J are TRBV7-9 and TRBJ2-2; tentative D call: TRBD2 (6 bases). Germline V CDR1 and CDR2: SEHNR, FQNEAQ (reference sequence). This CDR3 contains 16 residues. Trimming removed 5 bases from V and 6 bases from J, with 19 bases in between.

The chain has TRBV10-3 and TRBJ2-5, with TRBD2 matching 8 bases. The CDR3 has 15 amino acids. Trimming at V came to 5 bases and at J to 4 bases, leaving 9 bases not matched to a gene. CDR1 ENHRY and CDR2 SYGVKD come from the germline V gene. CDR3 residues: CAISLGLERLETQYF. In DNA form, the CDR3 reads TGTGCCATCAGTCTGGGACTAGAGCGATTAGAGACCCAGTACTTC.

The rearrangement joins TRBV28 to TRBJ1-4, with TRBD1 as a possible D gene (5 bases). The CDR3 length is 15 residues. The V and J ends lost 3 bases and 3 bases respectively, with 11 bases between them. The germline gives CDR1 MDHEN, CDR2 SYDVKM. In DNA form, the CDR3 reads TGTGCCAGCAGTTTGGGCGACAGATCTAATGAAAAACTGTTTTTT. Translation gives CASSLGDRSNEKLFF.